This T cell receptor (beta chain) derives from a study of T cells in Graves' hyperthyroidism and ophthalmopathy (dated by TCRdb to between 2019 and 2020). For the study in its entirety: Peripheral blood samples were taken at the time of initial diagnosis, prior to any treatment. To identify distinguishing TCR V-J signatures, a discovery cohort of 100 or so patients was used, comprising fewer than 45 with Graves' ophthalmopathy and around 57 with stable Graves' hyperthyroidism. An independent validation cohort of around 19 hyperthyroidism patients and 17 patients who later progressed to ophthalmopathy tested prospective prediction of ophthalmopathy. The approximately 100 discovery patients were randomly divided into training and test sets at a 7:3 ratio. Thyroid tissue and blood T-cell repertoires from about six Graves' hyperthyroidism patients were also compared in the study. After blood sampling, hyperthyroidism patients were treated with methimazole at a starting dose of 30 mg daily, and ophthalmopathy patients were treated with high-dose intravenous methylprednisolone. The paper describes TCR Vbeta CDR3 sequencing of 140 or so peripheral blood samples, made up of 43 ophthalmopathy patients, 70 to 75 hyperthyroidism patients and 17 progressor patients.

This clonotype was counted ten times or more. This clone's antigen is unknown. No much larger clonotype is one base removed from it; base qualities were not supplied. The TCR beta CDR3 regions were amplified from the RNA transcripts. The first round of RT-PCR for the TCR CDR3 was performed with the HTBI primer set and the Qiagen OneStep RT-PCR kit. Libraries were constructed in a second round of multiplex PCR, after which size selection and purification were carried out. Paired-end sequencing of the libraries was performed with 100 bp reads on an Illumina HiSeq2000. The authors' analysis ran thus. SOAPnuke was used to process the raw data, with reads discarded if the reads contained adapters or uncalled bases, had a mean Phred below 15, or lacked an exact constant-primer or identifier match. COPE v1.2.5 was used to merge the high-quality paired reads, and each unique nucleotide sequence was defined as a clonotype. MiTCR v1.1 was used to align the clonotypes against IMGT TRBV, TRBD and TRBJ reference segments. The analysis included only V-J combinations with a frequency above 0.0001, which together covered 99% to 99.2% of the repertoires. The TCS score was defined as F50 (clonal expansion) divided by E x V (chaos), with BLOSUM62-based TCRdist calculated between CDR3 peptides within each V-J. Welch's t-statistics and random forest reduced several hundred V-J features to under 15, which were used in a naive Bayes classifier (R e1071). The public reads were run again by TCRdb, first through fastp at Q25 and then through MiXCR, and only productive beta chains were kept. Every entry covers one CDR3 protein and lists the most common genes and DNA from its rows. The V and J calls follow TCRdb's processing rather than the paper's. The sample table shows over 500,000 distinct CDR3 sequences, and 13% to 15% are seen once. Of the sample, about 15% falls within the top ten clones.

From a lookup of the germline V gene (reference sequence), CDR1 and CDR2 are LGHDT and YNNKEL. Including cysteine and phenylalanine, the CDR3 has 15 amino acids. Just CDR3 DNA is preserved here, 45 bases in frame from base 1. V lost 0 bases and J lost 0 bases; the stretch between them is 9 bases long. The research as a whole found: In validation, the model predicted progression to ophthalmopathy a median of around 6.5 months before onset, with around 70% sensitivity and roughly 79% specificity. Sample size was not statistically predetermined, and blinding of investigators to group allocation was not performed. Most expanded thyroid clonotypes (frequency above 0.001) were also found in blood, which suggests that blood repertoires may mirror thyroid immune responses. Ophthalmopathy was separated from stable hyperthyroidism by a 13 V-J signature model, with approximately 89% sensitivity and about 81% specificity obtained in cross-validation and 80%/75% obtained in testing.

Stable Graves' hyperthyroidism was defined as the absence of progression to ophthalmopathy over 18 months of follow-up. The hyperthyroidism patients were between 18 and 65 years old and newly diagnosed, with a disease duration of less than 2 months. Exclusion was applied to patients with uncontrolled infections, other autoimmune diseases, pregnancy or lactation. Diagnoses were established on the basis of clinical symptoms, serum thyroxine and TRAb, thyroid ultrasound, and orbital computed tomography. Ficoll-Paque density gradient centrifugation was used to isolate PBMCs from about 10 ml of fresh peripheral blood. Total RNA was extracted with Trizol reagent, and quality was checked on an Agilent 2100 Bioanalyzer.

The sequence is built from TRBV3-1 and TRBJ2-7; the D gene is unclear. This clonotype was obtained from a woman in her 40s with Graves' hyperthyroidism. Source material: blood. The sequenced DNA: TGTGCCAGCAGCCAAGACGACCGGCCCTCCTACGAGCAGTACTTC. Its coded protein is CASSQDDRPSYEQYF.